This entry concerns a single T cell receptor (beta chain). Its target is not known. Each TCR beta library was made by quantitative 5'-RACE that incorporated molecular barcodes. TCRdb ran MiXCR on the 5' RACE reads and lists one entry per CDR3 protein. The repertoire holds some 700,000 distinct CDR3 sequences, with 19% as singletons. Trimming removed 6 bases from V and 5 bases from J, with 19 bases in between. Germline CDR1 DFQATT, CDR2 SNEGSKA (reference sequence). The CDR3 has 14 residues. This specimen belongs to a study of CD8 T cells in ankylosing spondylitis. Findings and limits, study-wide: Apparently characteristic of ankylosing spondylitis blood was a TCR beta motif (roughly eight highly homologous variants). Several of the motif variants were reported before in synovial fluid and blood from reactive arthritis.

Source material: blood, either unsorted or a sorted T cell fraction (not recorded which). The sequence was obtained from a male donor with ankylosing spondylitis. This chain links TRBV20-1 with TRBJ2-5; no clear D gene. The CDR3: CSAKDRLLRETQYF. CDR3 nucleotides: TGCAGTGCAAAGGACCGCCTTTTGCGGGAGACCCAGTACTTC.